The table lists the clone carrying this T cell receptor beta chain with a few counts. Unmatched junction bases numbered 4, after V lost 3 bases and J lost 3 bases. This CDR3 contains 15 residues. Germline CDR1 is SGHAT and CDR2 is FQNNGV. This entry is derived from a study of regulatory T cells in long-lasting Graves disease. The time point is: persistent/refractory GD, antithyroid drugs over 5 years with positive TRAb. Preparation of the TCR library used RNA extracted from PBMCs. Arm-PCR with iRepertoire HTBI primers amplified the CDR3 regions for these TCR beta libraries. TCRdb re-called the multiplex PCR reads through MiXCR, storing one row per CDR3 protein. The sample records a few hundred thousand distinct CDR3 sequences, over 20% being singletons.

Material: peripheral blood mononuclear cells (PBMCs), obtained when the disease was refractory, from a patient treated with antithyroid drugs. The rearrangement joins TRBV11-2 to TRBJ2-5; TRBD2 matches 10 bases. The source is a female donor with Graves disease. CDR3 nucleotides: TGTGCCAGCAGCTTCTGGCTAGCGGGAGAAGAGACCCAGTACTTC. This translates into CASSFWLAGEETQYF.